These 9 T cell receptor beta chains were all obtained from the same sample, sequenced in a study of memory CD4+ T cells and cytomegalovirus serostatus. The assay was immunoSEQ multiplex PCR, and TCRdb's table has in-frame clones only and misses some. Among 55,000 or so clones listed, over 60% were seen once. The sort gate was single viable CD3+CD4+CD8-CD45RO+ cells for memory CD4+ T cells. The sequencing sample was made of memory CD4+ T cells from blood. The receptors derive from an adult in good health and CMV-seropositive.

The rearrangement links TRBV11-2 to TRBJ2-7; the D gene is possibly TRBD1 (8 bases). Germline loops: CDR1 SGHAT, CDR2 FQNNGV. The V and J ends lost 5 bases and 3 bases respectively, with 29 bases between them. The CDR3 extends over 19 amino acids. The CDR3 DNA follows: TGTGCCAGCAGCGCGGTCCATTTCGGGGGGCAGGGGGCCAGCTACGAGCAGTACTTC. Translated, it gives CASSAVHFGGQGASYEQYF. Based on the CDR3 plus reference TRBV11-2 and TRBJ2-7, the full variable domain is EAGVAQSPRYKIIEKRQSVAFWCNPISGHATLYWYQQILGQGPKLLIQFQNNGVVDDSQLPKDRFSAERLKGVDSTLKIQPAKLEDSAVYLCASSAVHFGGQGASYEQYFGPGTRLTVT.

The chain employs TRBV2 and TRBJ2-2; 13 nucleotides match TRBD2. CDR1 and CDR2 from the germline V gene are SNHLY and FYNNEI. V was clipped by 5 bases and J by 4 bases; unmatched bases: 22. The CDR3 is 22 amino acids. CDR3 region: CASSPRRIPGLAGTWSTGELFF. CDR3 bases: TGTGCCAGCAGTCCACGACGTATCCCGGGACTAGCGGGGACGTGGAGCACCGGGGAGCTGTTTTTT.

The V call is TRBV6-1, the J call TRBJ1-2; 8 bases are shared with TRBD1. CDR1 and CDR2 from the germline V gene are MNHNS and SASEGT. This CDR3 spans 15 amino acids. The trim removed 4 bases at V and 6 bases at J, leaving 10 bases unmatched. The DNA of the CDR3 is TGTGCCAGCAGTGTAACCAGGACAGGGACTCATGGCTACACCTTC. Encoded protein: CASSVTRTGTHGYTF.

In its sample, this clone was seen a few times. This chain joins TRBV4-3 and TRBJ1-3, with D unresolved. The length of the CDR3 is 18 residues. With 1 base removed from V and 0 bases from J, the gap between germline ends came to 16 bases. Looked up from germline, CDR1 is LGHNA and CDR2 is YSLEER. The CDR3 sequence: CASSQGPESSYSGNTIYF. The CDR3 coding sequence is TGCGCCAGCAGCCAAGGACCGGAATCTTCCTACTCTGGAAACACCATATATTTT.

The rearrangement links TRBV15 to TRBJ2-5; 9 bases agree with TRBD2. Germline assignment: CDR1 LNHNV and CDR2 YYDKDF (reference sequence). J lost 5 bases, V lost 0 bases, and 16 bases had no gene match. This CDR3 comprises 19 residues. The CDR3 bases are TGTGCCACCAGCAGAGACCCCAAGAAGGCTAGCGGGGCCGGGGAGACCCAGTACTTC. Amino acid sequence: CATSRDPKKASGAGETQYF.

This clone was detected only a few times. CDR3 sequence reads: CAWSVRRGAEAFF. CDR3 nucleotides: TGTGCCTGGAGTGTACGTCGGGGGGCCGAAGCTTTCTTT. The chain has TRBV30 and TRBJ1-1, with TRBD1 as a possible D gene (6 bases). The CDR3 loop spans 13 amino acids. V lost 0 bases to trimming and J lost 8 bases, with 13 bases between them. In germline, CDR1 is GTSNPN, CDR2 SVGIG (reference sequence). The full variable domain, its missing parts supplied by reference TRBV30 and TRBJ1-1, is SQTIHQWPATLVQPVGSPLSLECTVEGTSNPNLYWYRQAAGRGLQLLFYSVGIGQISSEVPQNLSASRPQDRQFILSSKKLLLSDSGFYLCAWSVRRGAEAFFGQGTRLTVV.

This clone was observed once. The chain carries TRBV7-2 and TRBJ1-2, with unresolved D. The CDR3 has 13 amino acids. Trimming took 4 bases from V and 4 from J, leaving 10 bases between them. Germline V CDR1 and CDR2: SGHTA, FQGNSA. The CDR3 sequence is CASSSFVGYGYTF. CDR3 in DNA: TGTGCCAGCAGCTCCTTCGTCGGCTATGGCTACACCTTC.

The J gene is TRBJ1-2, the V gene TRBV7-2; 9 nucleotides line up with TRBD1. V lost 5 bases to trimming and J lost 2 bases; unmatched junction nucleotides: 3. This CDR3 has 14 residues. Germline loops: CDR1 SGHTA, CDR2 FQGNSA. The CDR3 region has the DNA TGTGCCAGCAGCCGGGACAGGGTGAACTATGGCTACACCTTC. Its protein is CASSRDRVNYGYTF.

In this sample, this clone turned up a few times. The genes are TRBV7-9 and TRBJ1-2; TRBD1 might be the D (6 bases). CDR1 and CDR2 (germline): SEHNR, FQNEAQ (reference sequence). The CDR3 spans 15 residues. V was pared by 5 bases and J by 4 bases, with 17 bases between. DNA of the CDR3: TGTGCCAGCAGCCAAGATAACAGGGTCGGCTATGGCTACACCTTC. It translates to CASSQDNRVGYGYTF.